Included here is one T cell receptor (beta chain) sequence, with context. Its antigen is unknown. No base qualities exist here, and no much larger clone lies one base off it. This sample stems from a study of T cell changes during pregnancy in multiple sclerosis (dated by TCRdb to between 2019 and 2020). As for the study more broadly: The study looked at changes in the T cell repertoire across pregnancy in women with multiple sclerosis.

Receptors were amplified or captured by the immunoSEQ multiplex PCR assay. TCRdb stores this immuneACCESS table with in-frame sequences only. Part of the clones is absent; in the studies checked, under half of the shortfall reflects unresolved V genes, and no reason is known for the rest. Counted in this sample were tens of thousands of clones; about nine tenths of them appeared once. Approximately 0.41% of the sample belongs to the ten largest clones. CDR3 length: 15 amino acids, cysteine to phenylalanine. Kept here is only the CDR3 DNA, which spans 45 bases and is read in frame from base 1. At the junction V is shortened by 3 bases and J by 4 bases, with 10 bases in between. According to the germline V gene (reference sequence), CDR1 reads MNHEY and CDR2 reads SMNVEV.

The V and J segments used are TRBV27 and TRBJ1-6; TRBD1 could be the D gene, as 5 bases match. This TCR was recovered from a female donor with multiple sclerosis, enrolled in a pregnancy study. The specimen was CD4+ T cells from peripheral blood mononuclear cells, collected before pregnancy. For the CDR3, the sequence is CASSLTVPYNSPLHF. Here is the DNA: TGTGCCAGCAGTTTGACAGTTCCTTATAATTCACCCCTCCACTTT.